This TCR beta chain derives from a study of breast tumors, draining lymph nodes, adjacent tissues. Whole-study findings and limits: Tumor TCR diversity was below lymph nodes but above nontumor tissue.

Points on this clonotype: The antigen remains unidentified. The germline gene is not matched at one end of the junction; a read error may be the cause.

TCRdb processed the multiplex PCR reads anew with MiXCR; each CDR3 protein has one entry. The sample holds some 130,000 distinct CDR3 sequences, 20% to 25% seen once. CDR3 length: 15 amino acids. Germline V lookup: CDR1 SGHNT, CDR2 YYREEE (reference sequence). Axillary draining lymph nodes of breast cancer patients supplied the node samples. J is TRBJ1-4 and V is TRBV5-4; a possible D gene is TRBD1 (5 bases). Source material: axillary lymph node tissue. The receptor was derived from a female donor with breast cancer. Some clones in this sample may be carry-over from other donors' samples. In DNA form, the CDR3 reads TGTGCCAGCAGCAAATCGACAGTAGGAAATGAAGAACTGTTTTTT. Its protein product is CASSKSTVGNEELFF.